The rows below give T cell receptor beta chains drawn from one sample of a study of somatic mutations in cytotoxic T cells in rheumatoid arthritis. The table came from immunoSEQ multiplex PCR; TCRdb's copy has only in-frame clones and leaves some out. The sample gives roughly 30,000 clones, approximately 85% of which show up once; 7% to 9% is in the top ten. The sample comprised CD8+ T cells sorted from blood. Receptors were obtained from an adult with rheumatoid arthritis. Both conserved end residues are part of each CDR3.

cdr3_aa j_call v_call
CASSLEVGLRQDTQYF TRBJ2-3 TRBV7-9
CASSYSSWNEQFF TRBJ2-1 TRBV6-6
CASSLGRNEQFF TRBJ2-1 TRBV7-9
CASSTPGLDYNEQFF TRBJ2-1 TRBV6-1
CASSLKGGGGDYGYTF TRBJ1-2 TRBV7-3
CASSAMTEMGNTIYF TRBJ1-3 TRBV11-3
CAISESIYDRGPLPPKNIQYF TRBJ2-4 TRBV10-3
CASTPLSTDTQYF TRBJ2-3 TRBV9
CASSLDQGYGYTF TRBJ1-2 TRBV5-6
CASSPRASQETQYF TRBJ2-5 TRBV11-3